This T cell receptor beta chain was identified during a study of T cells in Graves' hyperthyroidism and ophthalmopathy. This clonotype was detected ten times or more. Regions amplified from RNA transcripts were the TCR beta CDR3 regions. In the first-round RT-PCR of the TCR CDR3, the HTBI primer set was used. TCRdb re-analysed the multiplex PCR reads in MiXCR, keeping a single row per CDR3 protein. The table shows under 400,000 distinct CDR3 sequences, with around 14% occurring only once. The length of the CDR3 is 14 residues. In germline, CDR1 is GTSNPN, CDR2 SVGIG (reference sequence). The trim removed 1 base at V and 1 base at J, leaving 1 base unmatched.

This chain connects TRBV30 to TRBJ1-1, with 9 bases fitting TRBD1. The TCR originated in a woman aged 18-29 years with Graves' hyperthyroidism. The sequencing input was blood. The CDR3 DNA reads TGTGCCTGGAGTGCGGGACAGGGGAACACTGAAGCTTTCTTT. Its protein is CAWSAGQGNTEAFF.